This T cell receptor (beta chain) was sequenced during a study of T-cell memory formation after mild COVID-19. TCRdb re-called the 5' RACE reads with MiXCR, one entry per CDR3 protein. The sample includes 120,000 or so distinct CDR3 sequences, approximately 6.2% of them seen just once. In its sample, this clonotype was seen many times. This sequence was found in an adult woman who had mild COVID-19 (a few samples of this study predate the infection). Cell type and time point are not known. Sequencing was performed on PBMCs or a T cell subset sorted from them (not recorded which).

The CDR3 DNA reads as TGCAGTGCTAGAGGGTCAGGCGGTAATACGCAGTATTTT. Residues: CSARGSGGNTQYF. The chain employs TRBV20-1 and TRBJ2-3; D unclear. CDR3 size: 13 residues. Between the trimmed V and J ends, which lost 1 base and 7 bases, there was a span of 12 bases. Germline V lookup: CDR1 DFQATT, CDR2 SNEGSKA (reference sequence).